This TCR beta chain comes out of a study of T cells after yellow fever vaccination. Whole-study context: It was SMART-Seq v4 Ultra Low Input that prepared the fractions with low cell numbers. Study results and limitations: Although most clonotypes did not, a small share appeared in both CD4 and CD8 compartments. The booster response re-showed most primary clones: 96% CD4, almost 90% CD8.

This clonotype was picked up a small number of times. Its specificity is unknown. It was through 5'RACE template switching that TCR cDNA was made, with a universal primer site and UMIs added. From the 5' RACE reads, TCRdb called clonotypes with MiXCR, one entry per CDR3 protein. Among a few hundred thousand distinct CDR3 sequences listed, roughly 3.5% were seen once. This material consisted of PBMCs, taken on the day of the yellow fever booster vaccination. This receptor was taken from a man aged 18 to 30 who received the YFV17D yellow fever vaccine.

The CDR3 DNA follows: TGTGCCAGCAGTTACACGTCAACAGGATACTATGGCTACACCTTC. It translates to CASSYTSTGYYGYTF. J is TRBJ1-2 and V is TRBV6-5; the D gene is possibly TRBD1 (5 bases). This CDR3 has 15 amino acids. CDR1 is MNHEY and CDR2 is SVGAGI in the germline V gene. The ends were cut back, 2 bases at V and 3 bases at J, with 13 bases in the middle.